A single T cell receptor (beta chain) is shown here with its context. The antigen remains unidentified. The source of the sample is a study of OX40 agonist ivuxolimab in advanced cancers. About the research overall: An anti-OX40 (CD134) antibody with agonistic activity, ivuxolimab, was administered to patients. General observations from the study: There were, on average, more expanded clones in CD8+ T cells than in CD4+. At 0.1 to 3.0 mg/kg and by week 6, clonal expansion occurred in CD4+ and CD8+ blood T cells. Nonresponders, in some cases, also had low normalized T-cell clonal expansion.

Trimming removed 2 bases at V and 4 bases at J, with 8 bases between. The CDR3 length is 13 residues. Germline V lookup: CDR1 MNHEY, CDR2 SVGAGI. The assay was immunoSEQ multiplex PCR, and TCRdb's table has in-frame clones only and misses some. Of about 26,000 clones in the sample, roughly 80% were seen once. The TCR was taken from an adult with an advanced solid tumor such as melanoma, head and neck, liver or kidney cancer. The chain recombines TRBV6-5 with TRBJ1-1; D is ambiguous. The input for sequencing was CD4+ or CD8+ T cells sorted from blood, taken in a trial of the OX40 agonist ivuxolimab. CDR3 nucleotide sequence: TGTGCCAGCAGTTACGGGGTTGGCACTGAAGCTTTCTTT. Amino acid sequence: CASSYGVGTEAFF.